Listed below are T cell receptor beta chains from one sample, sequenced in a study of blood T cells in healthy people across ages. TCRdb re-called the 5' RACE reads with MiXCR, one entry per CDR3 protein. This sample yields about 750,000 distinct CDR3 sequences, of which roughly 50% are seen a single time; roughly 40% belongs to the top ten. Sequencing was done on a sample of blood. These receptors came from an elderly man in good health. The CDR3 runs from the conserved cysteine through the conserved F or W. A D gene is named only where the DNA matches it firmly. Clone size appears in some rows only: once, few, many, or a class for an expanded clone.

clone_size: few; v_call: TRBV6-5; d_call: TRBD2; j_call: TRBJ2-7; cdr3_aa: CASSYTGGGNEQYF; cdr3_nt: TGTGCCAGCAGTTACACGGGAGGAGGAAACGAGCAGTACTTC
clone_size: NA; v_call: TRBV10-3; d_call: NA; j_call: TRBJ2-3; cdr3_aa: CAIMGSGTDTQYF; cdr3_nt: TGTGCCATCATGGGTAGCGGCACAGATACGCAGTATTTT
clone_size: few; v_call: TRBV27; d_call: NA; j_call: TRBJ2-7; cdr3_aa: CASNPSGPSPYEQYF; cdr3_nt: TGTGCCAGCAACCCTTCGGGGCCCTCCCCCTACGAGCAGTACTTC
clone_size: NA; v_call: TRBV30; d_call: TRBD2; j_call: TRBJ2-7; cdr3_aa: CAWSVTRTSGSPGEQYF; cdr3_nt: TGTGCCTGGAGTGTAACTAGGACTAGCGGGAGTCCTGGCGAGCAGTACTTC
clone_size: NA; v_call: TRBV6-1; d_call: TRBD2; j_call: TRBJ2-1; cdr3_aa: CASRLAGVTNEQFF; cdr3_nt: TGTGCCAGTCGACTAGCGGGAGTGACCAATGAGCAGTTCTTC
clone_size: NA; v_call: TRBV7-3; d_call: NA; j_call: TRBJ2-1; cdr3_aa: CASRGNSNEQFF; cdr3_nt: TGTGCCAGCAGGGGGAATTCCAATGAGCAGTTCTTC
clone_size: NA; v_call: TRBV10-3; d_call: NA; j_call: TRBJ2-7; cdr3_aa: CAVQRDYEQYF; cdr3_nt: TGTGCCGTACAACGGGATTACGAGCAGTACTTC
clone_size: few; v_call: TRBV20-1; d_call: TRBD2; j_call: TRBJ2-5; cdr3_aa: CSARDLAGVETQYF; cdr3_nt: TGCAGTGCTAGAGATCTCGCGGGAGTAGAGACCCAGTACTTC
clone_size: few; v_call: TRBV21-1; d_call: NA; j_call: TRBJ2-3; cdr3_aa: CASYSGRASGDTQYF; cdr3_nt: TGTGCCAGCTACAGCGGGAGGGCGTCTGGGGATACGCAGTATTTT
clone_size: NA; v_call: TRBV19; d_call: NA; j_call: TRBJ1-1; cdr3_aa: CASSPSSTTMNTEAFF; cdr3_nt: TGTGCCAGTAGTCCGTCTAGTACAACCATGAACACTGAAGCTTTCTTT
clone_size: NA; v_call: TRBV12-5; d_call: NA; j_call: TRBJ1-2; cdr3_aa: CASGLVGGVGPSGYGYTF; cdr3_nt: TGTGCTAGTGGTTTGGTAGGAGGGGTTGGACCCTCTGGATATGGCTACACCTTC
clone_size: NA; v_call: TRBV19; d_call: TRBD1; j_call: TRBJ2-6; cdr3_aa: CATQGQGATNVLTF; cdr3_nt: TGTGCCACCCAAGGGCAGGGGGCAACCAACGTCCTGACTTTC
clone_size: few; v_call: TRBV3-1; d_call: TRBD1; j_call: TRBJ2-7; cdr3_aa: CASSQVQGAPYEQYF; cdr3_nt: TGTGCCAGCAGCCAAGTCCAGGGGGCCCCCTACGAGCAGTACTTC
clone_size: few; v_call: TRBV4-1; d_call: NA; j_call: TRBJ2-5; cdr3_aa: CASSQARSKRYF; cdr3_nt: TGCGCCAGCAGCCAAGCCCGCTCCAAGAGGTACTTC
clone_size: many; v_call: TRBV20-1; d_call: NA; j_call: TRBJ2-7; cdr3_aa: CSASKGYYEQYF; cdr3_nt: TGCAGTGCGAGTAAGGGATACTACGAGCAGTACTTC
clone_size: once; v_call: TRBV5-1; d_call: NA; j_call: TRBJ2-3; cdr3_aa: CASSWMGQGNTDTQYF; cdr3_nt: TGCGCCAGCAGCTGGATGGGGCAGGGGAACACAGATACGCAGTATTTT
clone_size: NA; v_call: TRBV7-2; d_call: NA; j_call: TRBJ2-7; cdr3_aa: CASSPVGGDLYEQYF; cdr3_nt: TGTGCCAGCAGCCCAGTAGGGGGGGACCTCTACGAGCAGTACTTC
clone_size: few; v_call: TRBV12-3/TRBV12-4; d_call: NA; j_call: TRBJ2-1; cdr3_aa: CASSQDRSQFF; cdr3_nt: TGTGCCAGCAGTCAAGACAGGAGTCAGTTCTTC
clone_size: NA; v_call: TRBV4-2; d_call: NA; j_call: TRBJ1-6; cdr3_aa: CASSQDAGGGYNSPLHF; cdr3_nt: TGTGCCAGCAGCCAAGATGCGGGGGGCGGGTATAATTCACCCCTCCACTTT
clone_size: few; v_call: TRBV29-1; d_call: NA; j_call: TRBJ1-2; cdr3_aa: CSVGPGTLYGYTF; cdr3_nt: TGCAGCGTTGGCCCGGGGACCCTCTATGGCTACACCTTC
clone_size: NA; v_call: TRBV20-1; d_call: NA; j_call: TRBJ2-5; cdr3_aa: CSGTGTHNEQYF; cdr3_nt: TGCAGTGGGACCGGGACCCATAATGAGCAGTACTTC
clone_size: NA; v_call: TRBV2; d_call: TRBD2; j_call: TRBJ2-5; cdr3_aa: CASSAQTSGTRNEQYF; cdr3_nt: TGTGCCAGCAGTGCCCAGACTAGCGGGACTAGGAATGAGCAGTACTTC
clone_size: NA; v_call: TRBV7-2; d_call: TRBD2; j_call: TRBJ2-4; cdr3_aa: CASSTGRVRLAGGPVNIQYF; cdr3_nt: TGTGCCAGCAGCACCGGCAGGGTGCGACTAGCGGGAGGGCCCGTAAACATTCAGTACTTC
clone_size: NA; v_call: TRBV10-2; d_call: NA; j_call: TRBJ2-3; cdr3_aa: CASSEGGYAYF; cdr3_nt: TGCGCCAGCAGTGAGGGGGGATACGCGTATTTT
clone_size: few; v_call: TRBV6-1; d_call: NA; j_call: TRBJ1-5; cdr3_aa: CASSEARNQPQHF; cdr3_nt: TGTGCCAGCAGTGAAGCTAGGAATCAGCCCCAGCATTTT
clone_size: few; v_call: TRBV6-1; d_call: TRBD1; j_call: TRBJ1-4; cdr3_aa: CASVYRTGVGEKLFF; cdr3_nt: TGTGCCAGCGTTTACAGGACAGGCGTTGGGGAAAAACTGTTTTTT
clone_size: once; v_call: TRBV20-1; d_call: NA; j_call: TRBJ2-5; cdr3_aa: CSAEGWETQYF; cdr3_nt: TGCAGTGCTGAGGGGTGGGAGACCCAGTACTTC
clone_size: NA; v_call: TRBV6-6; d_call: NA; j_call: TRBJ2-6; cdr3_aa: CASGTTYGANVLTF; cdr3_nt: TGTGCCAGCGGCACTACCTACGGAGCCAACGTCCTGACTTTC
clone_size: once; v_call: TRBV12-5; d_call: NA; j_call: TRBJ2-5; cdr3_aa: CASGPGQRETQYF; cdr3_nt: TGTGCTAGTGGACCGGGCCAACGGGAGACCCAGTACTTC
clone_size: NA; v_call: TRBV7-8; d_call: TRBD1; j_call: TRBJ1-2; cdr3_aa: CASSLGQQSYGYTF; cdr3_nt: TGTGCCAGCAGCTTGGGACAGCAATCCTATGGCTACACCTTC
clone_size: NA; v_call: TRBV6-5; d_call: TRBD1; j_call: TRBJ2-4; cdr3_aa: CASSYRDRLAKNIQYF; cdr3_nt: TGTGCCAGCAGTTATCGGGACAGGCTAGCCAAAAACATTCAGTACTTC
clone_size: few; v_call: TRBV28; d_call: TRBD2; j_call: TRBJ2-3; cdr3_aa: CATCAGGAIYAYF; cdr3_nt: TGTGCCACCTGCGCGGGAGGGGCAATATACGCGTATTTT
clone_size: NA; v_call: TRBV21-1; d_call: NA; j_call: TRBJ2-1; cdr3_aa: CASSPSGRVYYNEQFF; cdr3_nt: TGTGCCAGCAGCCCTAGCGGGAGGGTCTACTACAATGAGCAGTTCTTC
clone_size: NA; v_call: TRBV12-3/TRBV12-4; d_call: NA; j_call: TRBJ2-2; cdr3_aa: CASSRLLTNTGELFF; cdr3_nt: TGTGCCAGCAGTAGACTACTCACGAACACCGGGGAGCTGTTTTTT
clone_size: few; v_call: TRBV9; d_call: NA; j_call: TRBJ1-4; cdr3_aa: CASSAGTATNEKLFF; cdr3_nt: TGTGCCAGCAGCGCAGGGACGGCAACTAATGAAAAACTGTTTTTT
clone_size: NA; v_call: TRBV10-3; d_call: TRBD2; j_call: TRBJ2-2; cdr3_aa: CAISDGLAGGGGELFF; cdr3_nt: TGTGCCATCAGTGATGGCCTAGCGGGAGGAGGCGGGGAGCTGTTTTTT
clone_size: NA; v_call: TRBV24-1; d_call: NA; j_call: TRBJ2-7; cdr3_aa: CATRDKPGRSSYEQYF; cdr3_nt: TGTGCCACCAGAGACAAGCCGGGACGGAGCTCCTACGAGCAGTACTTC
clone_size: NA; v_call: TRBV6-5; d_call: NA; j_call: TRBJ2-7; cdr3_aa: CASSYSARGGYEQYF; cdr3_nt: TGTGCCAGCAGTTACTCTGCCAGGGGGGGTTACGAGCAGTACTTC
clone_size: NA; v_call: TRBV25-1; d_call: NA; j_call: TRBJ2-7; cdr3_aa: CASSLLGHYEQYF; cdr3_nt: TGTGCCAGCAGTCTATTGGGACACTACGAGCAGTACTTC
clone_size: few; v_call: TRBV28; d_call: NA; j_call: TRBJ2-7; cdr3_aa: CASSFWDVLKAGEQYF; cdr3_nt: TGTGCCAGCAGTTTTTGGGACGTTTTAAAGGCAGGCGAGCAGTACTTC
clone_size: NA; v_call: TRBV18; d_call: NA; j_call: TRBJ2-2; cdr3_aa: CASSPDRNTGELFF; cdr3_nt: TGTGCCAGCTCACCGGACAGGAACACCGGGGAGCTGTTTTTT
clone_size: NA; v_call: TRBV3-1; d_call: NA; j_call: TRBJ2-4; cdr3_aa: CASSQARASKYF; cdr3_nt: TGTGCCAGCAGCCAAGCAAGAGCCTCGAAGTACTTC
clone_size: NA; v_call: TRBV12-3/TRBV12-4; d_call: TRBD2; j_call: TRBJ2-1; cdr3_aa: CASIPAGLGNNEQFF; cdr3_nt: TGTGCCAGCATCCCTGCGGGACTAGGCAACAATGAGCAGTTCTTC
clone_size: NA; v_call: TRBV12-3/TRBV12-4; d_call: NA; j_call: TRBJ2-7; cdr3_aa: CASSLVYNEQYF; cdr3_nt: TGTGCCAGCAGTCTGGTGTACAATGAGCAGTACTTC